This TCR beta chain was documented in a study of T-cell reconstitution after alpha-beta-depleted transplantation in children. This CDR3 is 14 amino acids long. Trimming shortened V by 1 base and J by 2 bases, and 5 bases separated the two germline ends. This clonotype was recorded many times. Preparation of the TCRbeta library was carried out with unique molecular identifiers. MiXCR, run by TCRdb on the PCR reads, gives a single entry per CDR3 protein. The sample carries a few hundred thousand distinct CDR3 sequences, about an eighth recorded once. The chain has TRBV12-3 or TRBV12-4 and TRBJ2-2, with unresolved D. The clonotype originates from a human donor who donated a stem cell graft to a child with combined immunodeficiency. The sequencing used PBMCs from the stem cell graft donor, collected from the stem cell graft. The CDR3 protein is CASSLVENTGELFF. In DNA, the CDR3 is TGTGCCAGCAGTTTAGTTGAAAACACCGGGGAGCTGTTTTTT.